This T cell receptor (beta chain) was recovered during a study of blood T cell repertoires in COVID-19. This clone was counted a few times. The CDR3 covers 14 residues. The V gene lost 2 bases and the J gene lost 6 bases, with 11 bases spanning the gap. In germline, CDR1 is MNHEY, CDR2 SMNVEV (reference sequence). As handled by the study authors: Quantification of nucleated cells was approximated via reference gene primer amplification. Assay: immunoSEQ multiplex PCR; the TCRdb copy retains only in-frame clones and omits some. V, J and clone size reflect that table, while D and trimming were determined from the DNA. The table includes some 50,000 clones, under 90% detected once.

V gene TRBV27 combines with J gene TRBJ2-1; D ambiguous. The sequenced material came from peripheral blood. This sequence originates from a man aged 50-59 years with acute or convalescent COVID-19. CDR3 sequence reads: CASSLLGWSNEQFF. The CDR3 DNA is TGTGCCAGCAGTTTACTAGGCTGGAGCAATGAGCAGTTCTTC.